This paragraph covers one TCR beta chain sequence. As yet, its antigen is unknown. This sample stems from a study of cytomegalovirus exposure and HLA in healthy donors. Primers: 60 Vbeta forward and 13 Jbeta reverse. Sequenced by immunoSEQ multiplex PCR; TCRdb stores in-frame clones only, minus some. The table shows about 160,000 clones, with 79% occurring only once. As for the donors, each was a healthy bone marrow donor. Notes on the study in general: 16,951 TCR beta sequences were associated with HLA alleles at 0.05 false discovery rate in a later analysis. The authors considered a cluster of highly shared sequence variants likely to be a sequencing artifact.

V lost 0 bases to trimming and J lost 7 bases, with 12 bases between them. This CDR3 region has 14 residues. CDR1 and CDR2 from the germline V gene are LGHNA and YSLEER. The specimen sequenced was PBMCs. The V call is TRBV4-3, the J call TRBJ1-1; weak D call: TRBD1 (5 bases). The sequence was obtained from a man between 40 and 49 years old in good health and CMV-seronegative. The CDR3 DNA sequence: TGCGCCAGCAGCCAAGATGCAGGGAGGGTTGAAGCTTTCTTT. Amino acid sequence: CASSQDAGRVEAFF.